A selection of T cell receptor beta chains follows, all from one sample in a study of beta chain bispecific antibodies for T cell cancers. These receptors' antigens are unknown. TCRdb passed the 5' RACE reads through MiXCR, listing each CDR3 protein once. The sample has 20,000 or so distinct CDR3 sequences; around 2.4% are singletons. Sequencing was done on a sample of healthy donor T cells cultured with leukemia cells. The receptors come from a human donor in good health. Some clones in this sample may be carry-over from other donors' samples. Both conserved end residues are part of each CDR3. Each record gives: CDR3 protein, D gene, J gene, clone size, V gene. A D gene is named only where the DNA matches it firmly. Clone size is shown for a subset of rows, as once, few, many or a class of expanded clone.

CSASGPREGYTF	.	TRBJ1-2	many	TRBV29-1
CASTLDGTGNNWAQHF	.	TRBJ1-5	many	TRBV27
CASRGVEGSYNEQFF	.	TRBJ2-1	few	TRBV6-1
CSVGQEAYNEQFF	.	TRBJ2-1	many	TRBV29-1
CSVEDRGGIQETQYF	.	TRBJ2-5	many	TRBV29-1
CSVKEPLDTGELFF	.	TRBJ2-2	many	TRBV29-1
CASSPPGLNTEAFF	.	TRBJ1-1	many	TRBV7-9
CASSESVGVGDTEAFF	.	TRBJ1-1	many	TRBV10-2
CASSLEGLLGNEQFF	.	TRBJ2-1	many	TRBV11-2
CASSSRAAIYEQYF	.	TRBJ2-7	many	TRBV7-9
CASSFDSKNTEAFF	.	TRBJ1-1	many	TRBV5-1
CASSLGGTSGPPYEQYF	TRBD2	TRBJ2-7	many	TRBV28
CASSTGTGRSYEQYF	.	TRBJ2-7	many	TRBV7-9
CAISESSSWGNEAFF	.	TRBJ1-1	many	TRBV10-3
CASSSGAGGYEQYF	TRBD2	TRBJ2-7	many	TRBV5-1
CASSDPLTGELFF	.	TRBJ2-2	many	TRBV19
CASSLGYTEAFF	.	TRBJ1-1	many	TRBV18
CSAVRETQYF	.	TRBJ2-5	many	TRBV20-1
CASSSHRGGNTEAFF	TRBD1	TRBJ1-1	many	TRBV7-2
CASSVRETGVVGELFF	TRBD1	TRBJ2-2	many	TRBV5-6
CAWSRGSGNEAFF	.	TRBJ1-1	few	TRBV30
CSGTHQETQYF	.	TRBJ2-5	many	TRBV29-1
CASSEVSGTVDGYTF	TRBD1	TRBJ1-2	many	TRBV6-1
CASSPRDRGVTEAFF	TRBD1	TRBJ1-1	many	TRBV19
CASSFVGTGELFF	.	TRBJ2-2	many	TRBV5-6
CASSSRDESSDTQYF	.	TRBJ2-3	.	TRBV19
CASSRTEGGSSTDTQYF	.	TRBJ2-3	many	TRBV21-1
CASSPRVGGRYEQYF	.	TRBJ2-7	many	TRBV11-2
CASSLASSGANVLTF	.	TRBJ2-6	many	TRBV13